Here is one TCR beta chain with its context. Its target is unknown. This sample stems from a study of early T cells in non-severe SARS-CoV-2 infection. Study overall: RNA in bulk from unsorted whole blood was sequenced, and chains were unpaired.

As part of library construction, unique molecular identifiers were attached to individual cDNA molecules. TCRdb fed the 5' RACE reads into MiXCR, producing one record per CDR3 protein. Of some 90,000 distinct CDR3 sequences detected, under 15% appear once; the ten largest clones hold around 5.4%. This CDR3 has 15 amino acids. Trimming pared 3 bases from V and 5 bases from J, leaving 14 bases between. CDR1 is MDHEN and CDR2 is SYDVKM in the germline V gene. General study points: The VDJdb matching leaned toward anti-spike CD8 responses and overlooked private and CD4 specificities.

The material sequenced was whole blood. This TCR was recovered from an adult who was a healthcare worker with PCR-confirmed SARS-CoV-2 infection or an uninfected control (not recorded which). The rearrangement links TRBV28 to TRBJ2-1, with D maybe TRBD2 (6 bases). CDR3 residues: CASSFPERANNEQFF. The CDR3 DNA sequence: TGTGCCAGCAGTTTCCCGGAGCGGGCTAACAATGAGCAGTTCTTC.